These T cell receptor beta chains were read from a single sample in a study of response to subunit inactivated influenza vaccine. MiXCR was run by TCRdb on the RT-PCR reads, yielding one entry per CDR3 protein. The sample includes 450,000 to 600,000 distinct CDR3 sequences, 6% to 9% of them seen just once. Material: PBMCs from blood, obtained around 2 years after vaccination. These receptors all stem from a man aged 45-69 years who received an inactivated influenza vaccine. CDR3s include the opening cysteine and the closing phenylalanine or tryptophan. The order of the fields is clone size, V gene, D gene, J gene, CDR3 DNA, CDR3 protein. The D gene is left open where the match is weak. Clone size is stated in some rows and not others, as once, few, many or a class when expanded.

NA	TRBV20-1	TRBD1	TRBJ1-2	TGCAGTGCTAGAGCCCCACAGGGGGGAGACGGCTACACCTTC	CSARAPQGGDGYTF
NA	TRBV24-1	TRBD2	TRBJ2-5	TGTGCCACCAGTGATTCTGGAAAGGGCGGGGGGGAGACCCAGTACTTC	CATSDSGKGGGETQYF
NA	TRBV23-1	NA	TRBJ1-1	TGCGCCAGCAGTCCCGCCAGGGCCGCCTTCTCCAGGGACACTGAAGCTTTCTTT	CASSPARAAFSRDTEAFF
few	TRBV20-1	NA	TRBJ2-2	TGCAGTGCTAGTGCCGGGCCACGACTGGGCGGGGAGCTGTTTTTT	CSASAGPRLGGELFF
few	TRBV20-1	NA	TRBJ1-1	TGCAGTGGTAGCCGGGTAAGGAATACTGAAGCTTTCTTT	CSGSRVRNTEAFF
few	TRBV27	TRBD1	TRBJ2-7	TGTGCCAGCAGTTCTCAGAGGACAGGGCGCTACGAGCAGTACTTC	CASSSQRTGRYEQYF
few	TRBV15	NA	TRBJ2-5	TGTGCCACCAGCGGGGGGCCGGCAGGGGTGATACAGACCCAGTACTTC	CATSGGPAGVIQTQYF
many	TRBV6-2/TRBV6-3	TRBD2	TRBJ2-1	TGTGCCAGCAGCCAACAACTAGCGAGGAATGAGCAGTTCTTC	CASSQQLARNEQFF
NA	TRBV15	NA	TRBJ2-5	TGTGCCACCAGCAGAGATATTTGGGGAAGAGAGACCCAGTACTTC	CATSRDIWGRETQYF
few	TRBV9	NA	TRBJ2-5	TGTGCCAGCAGCGCGGACGGGAGCGTCCAAGAGACCCAGTACTTC	CASSADGSVQETQYF
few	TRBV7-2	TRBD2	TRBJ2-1	TGTGCCAGCAGCTTCGCCCGGACTAGAAACAATGAGCAGTTCTTC	CASSFARTRNNEQFF
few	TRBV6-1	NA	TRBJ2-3	TGTGCCAGCAGAAAACTAGGCGGTGCCCGCACAGATACGCAGTATTTT	CASRKLGGARTDTQYF
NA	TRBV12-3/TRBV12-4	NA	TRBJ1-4	TGTGCCAGCAGTTACAGCCTTCTTAATGAAAAACTGTTTTTT	CASSYSLLNEKLFF
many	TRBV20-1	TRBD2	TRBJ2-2	TGCAGTGCTAGTACCGGGACTAGCGGGAGGGCCGTTTATACCGGGGAGCTGTTTTTT	CSASTGTSGRAVYTGELFF
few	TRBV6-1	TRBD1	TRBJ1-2	TGTGCCAGCAGTCCCCACAGGGGGTTCGGCTACACCTTC	CASSPHRGFGYTF
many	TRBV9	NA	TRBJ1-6	TGTGCCAGCAGCGTAGGGGTCGGTTCACCCCTCCACTTT	CASSVGVGSPLHF
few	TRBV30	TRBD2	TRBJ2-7	TGTGCCGGCCGAACTAGCGGGGGTTACCCCTACGAGCAGTACTTC	CAGRTSGGYPYEQYF
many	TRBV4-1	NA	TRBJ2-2	TGCGCCAGCAGCCAAGAATGGCCCGTCGGGGAGCTGTTTTTT	CASSQEWPVGELFF
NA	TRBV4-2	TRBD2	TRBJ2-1	TGTGCCAGCAGCCAAGGACTAGCGGTAAGCTCCTACAATGAGCAGTTCTTC	CASSQGLAVSSYNEQFF
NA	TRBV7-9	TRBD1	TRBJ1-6	TGTGCCAGCAGCCCGAGGACAGGGGGCTGGAATTCACCCCTCCACTTT	CASSPRTGGWNSPLHF
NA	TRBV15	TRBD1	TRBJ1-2	TGTGCCACCAGCAGACAGGGGGCGGGTAGGGGCTACACCTTC	CATSRQGAGRGYTF
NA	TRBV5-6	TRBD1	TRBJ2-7	TGTGCCAGCAGCTTGAGACGAGAAGGACAGGGTCGAAACGAGCAGTACTTC	CASSLRREGQGRNEQYF
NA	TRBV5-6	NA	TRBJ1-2	TGTGCCAGCAGCTTCTTCCTGGCCCCCTATGGCTACACCTTC	CASSFFLAPYGYTF
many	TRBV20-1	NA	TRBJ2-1	TGCAGTGCTAGTTCCCTAACAACAAGGGAGCAGTTCTTC	CSASSLTTREQFF
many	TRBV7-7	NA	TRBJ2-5	TGTGCTAGCAGCTTAGACGGGCCCCAGTACTTC	CASSLDGPQYF
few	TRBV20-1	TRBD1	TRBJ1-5	TGCAGTGTCTCAGGATCGGGACAGGGTTGGCAGCCCCAGCATTTT	CSVSGSGQGWQPQHF
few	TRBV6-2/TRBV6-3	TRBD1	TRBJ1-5	TGTGCCAGCAGGACAGGGAGTCAGCCCCAGCATTTT	CASRTGSQPQHF
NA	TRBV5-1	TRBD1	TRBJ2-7	TGCGCCAGCAGCTTGGGCGGGACAGGGTTCCCCTACGAGCAGTACTTC	CASSLGGTGFPYEQYF
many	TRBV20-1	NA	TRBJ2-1	TGCAGTGCGGTGGTGGGGGGTCCCTACAATGAGCAGTTCTTC	CSAVVGGPYNEQFF
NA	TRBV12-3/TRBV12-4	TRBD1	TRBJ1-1	TGTGCCAGCAGTTTGGATTCAGGGGGGTATACTGAAGCTTTCTTT	CASSLDSGGYTEAFF
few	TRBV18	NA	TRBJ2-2	TGTGCCAGCTCACCCAGTGTGGCGCCACCCGGGGAGCTGTTTTTT	CASSPSVAPPGELFF
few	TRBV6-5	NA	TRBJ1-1	TGTGCCAGCAGTAGGGGAAGGACTGAAGCTTTCTTT	CASSRGRTEAFF
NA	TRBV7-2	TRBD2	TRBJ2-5	TGTGCCAGCGCTAGCGGGAGCGCGCAAGAGACCCAGTACTTC	CASASGSAQETQYF
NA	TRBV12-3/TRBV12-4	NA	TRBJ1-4	TGTGCCAGCAGTTCCACAGGAGAGGCTAATGAAAAACTGTTTTTT	CASSSTGEANEKLFF
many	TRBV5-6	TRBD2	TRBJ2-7	TGTGCCAGCAGCTTGCCTGGCGGGGGCTACGAGCAGTACTTC	CASSLPGGGYEQYF
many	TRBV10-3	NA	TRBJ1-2	TGTGCCATCAAGGGTGACGGAGGCCCCTCTATAGATGGCTACACCTTC	CAIKGDGGPSIDGYTF
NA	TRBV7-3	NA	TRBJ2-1	TGTGCCAGCAGCTTAAAACGGGAGAGCTATTACAATGAGCAGTTCTTC	CASSLKRESYYNEQFF
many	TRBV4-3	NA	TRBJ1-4	TGCGCCAGCAGCCAAGACCGGACAGTTAATCTGTTTTTT	CASSQDRTVNLFF
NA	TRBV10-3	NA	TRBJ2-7	TGTGCCATCAAACAGGGCGTCTTTTACGAGCAGTACTTC	CAIKQGVFYEQYF
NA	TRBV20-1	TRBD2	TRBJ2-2	TGCAGTGCCACTACTAGCGGGAGAGTCGACACCGGGGAGCTGTTTTTT	CSATTSGRVDTGELFF
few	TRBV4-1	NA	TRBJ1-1	TGCGCCAGCAGCCAAGGTCGATTGGGGGCGACCCCGAACACTGAAGCTTTCTTT	CASSQGRLGATPNTEAFF
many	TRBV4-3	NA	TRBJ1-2	TGCGCCAGCAGCCAAGCCCCGGGATCCAACTATGGCTACACCTTC	CASSQAPGSNYGYTF
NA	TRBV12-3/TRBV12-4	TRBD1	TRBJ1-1	TGTGCCAGCGTTAAACAGGGGGCTGGGTATGAAGCTTTCTTT	CASVKQGAGYEAFF
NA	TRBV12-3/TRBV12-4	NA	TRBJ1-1	TGTGCCAGCTCACCTAGATGGGGGGAAGCTTTCTTT	CASSPRWGEAFF
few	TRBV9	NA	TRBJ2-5	TGTGCCAGCAACCGGGGGCAGTCTCGAGAGACCCAGTACTTC	CASNRGQSRETQYF
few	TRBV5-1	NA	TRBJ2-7	TGCGCCAGCAGCGTAAGCCGACTAACCTCCTACGAGCAGTACTTC	CASSVSRLTSYEQYF
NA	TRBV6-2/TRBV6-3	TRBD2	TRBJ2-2	TGTGCCAGCAGCCAGGGAGCGGGAGGGTTCACCGGGGAGCTGTTTTTT	CASSQGAGGFTGELFF
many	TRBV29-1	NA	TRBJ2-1	TGCAGCGTTGAACTTCTGGGCACCTACAATGAGCAGTTCTTC	CSVELLGTYNEQFF
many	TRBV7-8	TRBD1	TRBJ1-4	TGTGCCAGCAGCCCGGTTGGGGACAGGGACGAAAAACTGTTTTTT	CASSPVGDRDEKLFF
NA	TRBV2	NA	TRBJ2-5	TGTGCCAGCAGTGAAAGGGCAGGGAAAGAGACCCAGTACTTC	CASSERAGKETQYF
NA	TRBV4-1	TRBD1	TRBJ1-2	TGCGCCAGCAGCCACGACATGGGACAGGGGGTGGGCTACACCTTC	CASSHDMGQGVGYTF
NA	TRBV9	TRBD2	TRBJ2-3	TGTGCCAGCAGCGTAGGATTAGCGGGGGGGTCTGCAGATACGCAGTATTTT	CASSVGLAGGSADTQYF
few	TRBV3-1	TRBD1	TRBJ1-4	TGTGCCAGCAGCTGGACAGGGAATAATGAAAAACTGTTTTTT	CASSWTGNNEKLFF
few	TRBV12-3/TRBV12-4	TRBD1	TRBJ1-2	TGTGCCAGCAGTCCACCGGGACAGGGGACGGGCTACACCTTC	CASSPPGQGTGYTF